These 22 T cell receptor beta chains were all obtained from the same sample, sequenced in a study of identical twins. From the 5' RACE reads, TCRdb called clonotypes with MiXCR, one entry per CDR3 protein. The table has around 220,000 distinct CDR3 sequences, roughly 13% seen once. Sequencing used memory (CD45RO+) T cells sorted from blood. The receptor set was obtained from a woman aged 18-30 years in good health.

In this sample, this clonotype turned up a few times. The rearrangement uses TRBV6-5 and TRBJ1-1; no reliable D call. CDR1 MNHEY and CDR2 SVGAGI come from the germline V gene. V gave up 5 bases and J gave up 3 bases, with 4 bases separating them. The CDR3 is 11 residues long. CDR3 residues: CASSKHTEAFF. The CDR3 nucleotides are TGTGCCAGCAGTAAGCACACTGAAGCTTTCTTT.

This clonotype was seen only a few times. The rearrangement joins TRBV5-1 to TRBJ2-1, with TRBD2 matching over 7 bases. The CDR3 is 17 residues long. J gave up 7 bases and V 0 bases, and 13 bases lay outside the gene matches. The germline CDR1 and CDR2 sequences are SGHRS and YFSETQ. CDR3 coding DNA: TGCGCCAGCAGCTTGGGGGGACGCGGGAGCCCTATAAATGAGCAGTTCTTC. Translating gives CASSLGGRGSPINEQFF.

The genes are TRBV5-5 and TRBJ2-1; D remains ambiguous. The V gene's germline CDR1 is SGHKS and CDR2 YYEKEE (reference sequence). The V end was cut by 5 bases, the J end by 7 bases, with 10 bases between. This CDR3 spans 12 amino acids. In DNA form, the CDR3 reads TGTGCCAGCAGTTCCGTGGTAAATGAGCAGTTCTTC. This encodes CASSSVVNEQFF.

This clonotype appeared a few times. This chain uses TRBV6-1 with TRBJ2-7; D unclear. Trimming stripped 6 bases from V and 5 bases from J, with 14 bases between. The CDR3 contains 13 residues. Looked up from germline, CDR1 is MNHNS and CDR2 is SASEGT. CDR3 sequence: CASSFGDRDEQYF. The DNA of the CDR3 is TGTGCCAGCAGCTTTGGGGATAGGGACGAGCAGTACTTC.

The chain combines TRBV7-2 with TRBJ2-3, with 8 positions matching TRBD2. CDR1 SGHTA and CDR2 FQGNSA come from the germline V gene. V shed 3 bases and J 6 bases; nucleotides not matched to a gene: 5. The length of the CDR3 is 14 residues. CDR3 in DNA: TGTGCCAGCAGCTTCCGGGAGGGCAGGGATACGCAGTATTTT. Residues: CASSFREGRDTQYF.

This clonotype was counted a few times. The rearrangement links TRBV20-1 to TRBJ2-1, with 8 positions matching TRBD2. CDR1 is DFQATT, CDR2 SNEGSKA, per germline (reference sequence). The CDR3 runs 16 residues. With 5 bases clipped from V and 0 bases from J, the junction kept 9 bases outside the gene matches. The CDR3 sequence: CSAQKSGTSSYNEQFF. The CDR3 region has the DNA TGCAGTGCTCAGAAATCCGGGACTAGCTCCTACAATGAGCAGTTCTTC.

The V call is TRBV4-1, the J call TRBJ2-3, with 8 bases that match TRBD1. V lost 1 base, J lost 0 bases, and 6 bases stayed unmatched. Looked up from germline, CDR1 is MGHRA and CDR2 is YSYEKL. This CDR3 contains 17 residues. The CDR3 here is CASSQVDRGISTDTQYF. CDR3 DNA sequence: TGCGCCAGCAGCCAAGTCGACAGGGGAATAAGCACAGATACGCAGTATTTT.

The gene calls are TRBV7-2 and TRBJ2-3; 13 nucleotides agree with TRBD2. The junction had 6 bases not matched to a gene; V was cut back by 4 bases and J by 5 bases. Germline loops: CDR1 SGHTA, CDR2 FQGNSA. The CDR3 has 16 residues. The CDR3 reads CASSSTTSGGIDTQYF. The DNA of the CDR3 is TGTGCCAGCAGCTCTACGACTAGCGGGGGGATAGATACGCAGTATTTT.

In this sample, this clonotype turned up a few times. V usage is TRBV10-2 and J usage is TRBJ1-1; D uncertain. Germline values: CDR1 WSHSY, CDR2 SAAADI. The CDR3 covers 11 residues. V lost 2 bases and J lost 5, with 3 bases in between. CDR3 bases: TGCGCCAGCAGTGAGGGGACTGAAGCTTTCTTT. The encoded protein is CASSEGTEAFF.

This clonotype turned up a few times. V is TRBV29-1 and J is TRBJ1-1, with D tentatively TRBD1 (5 bases). The CDR3 spans 12 residues. The germline V gene has CDR1 SQVTM and CDR2 ANQGSEA. The germline V and J ends were trimmed by 4 bases and 6 bases, with 12 bases remaining between them. CDR3 residues: CSVGYTGAEAFF. The CDR3 DNA follows: TGCAGCGTTGGGTATACAGGCGCTGAAGCTTTCTTT.

This clonotype was picked up a small number of times. The chain recombines TRBV29-1 with TRBJ2-7; 12 nucleotides match TRBD2. CDR1 is SQVTM and CDR2 is ANQGSEA in the germline V gene. V dropped 6 bases and J dropped 2; count of bases not matched to a gene: 11. This CDR3 comprises 16 residues. CDR3 sequence (DNA): TGCAGCGTGGCTCTAGCGGGGGGGCCGGTCGCCTACGAGCAGTACTTC. Protein: CSVALAGGPVAYEQYF.

The chain combines TRBV12-3 or TRBV12-4 with TRBJ1-2; 7 bases agree with TRBD1. The CDR3 runs 12 residues. V shed 6 bases, J shed 10 bases, and the junction held 8 bases outside the gene matches. CDR3 nucleotides: TGTGCCAGCAGCAACCAACAGGGGAACTACACCTTC. It codes for CASSNQQGNYTF.

This clonotype was seen at least ten times. The chain links TRBV20-1 to TRBJ2-7, with D possibly matching TRBD1 (6 bases). Germline V CDR1 and CDR2: DFQATT, SNEGSKA (reference sequence). Trimming shortened V by 1 base and J by 2 bases, and 9 bases separated the two germline ends. CDR3 length: 13 residues. The CDR3 region is CSARVGGPYEQYF. The CDR3 nucleotides read TGCAGTGCTAGAGTAGGGGGACCCTACGAGCAGTACTTC.

The rearrangement uses TRBV7-8 and TRBJ2-7; 9 positions agree with TRBD2. The CDR3 has 15 amino acids. V was clipped by 4 bases and J by 0 bases; unmatched bases: 4. Germline V gene data show CDR1 as SGHVS and CDR2 as FQNEAQ. CDR3 sequence (DNA): TGTGCCAGCAGCTCGGGACTAGCAAGCTCCTACGAGCAGTACTTC. Amino acids: CASSSGLASSYEQYF.

Only one count was recorded for this clonotype. The CDR3 loop reads CSARDEKSSYNEQFF. CDR3 coding DNA: TGCAGTGCTAGAGACGAGAAGAGCTCCTACAATGAGCAGTTCTTC. The chain has TRBV20-1 and TRBJ2-1; D is uncertain. Germline V gene lookup returns CDR1 DFQATT and CDR2 SNEGSKA (reference sequence). The CDR3 totals 15 residues. V was pared by 0 bases and J by 0 bases, with 9 bases between.

In its sample, this clonotype was seen a few times. The chain is built from TRBV5-1 and TRBJ2-5; TRBD2 agrees at 12 bases. The J segment lost 5 bases and the V segment lost 3 bases, leaving 17 bases of the junction unmatched. Germline assignment: CDR1 SGHRS and CDR2 YFSETQ. The CDR3 is 19 residues long. The chain's CDR3 is CASSSPSGRARTSGETQYF. The CDR3 DNA sequence: TGCGCCAGCAGCTCCCCTAGCGGGAGGGCCCGGACTAGCGGGGAGACCCAGTACTTC.

Worth noting for this clonotype: At one of its ends the junction is not consistent with the germline gene, which may arise from a read error. The CDR3 region has the DNA TGTGCCAGCAGATCTAGCGGGGGCAATAACGTCAGGGACTTC. This translates into CASRSSGGNNVRDF. The chain couples TRBV2 to TRBJ2-7, with 10 bases fitting TRBD2. Germline V CDR1 and CDR2: SNHLY, FYNNEI. The CDR3 has 14 amino acids.

Ten or more counts support this clonotype. CDR3 nucleotides: TGTGCCTGGAGTGTAGGTGCAGGCGGTGAAGCTTTCTTT. It specifies CAWSVGAGGEAFF. The rearrangement uses TRBV30 and TRBJ1-1; D unclear. In germline, CDR1 is GTSNPN, CDR2 SVGIG (reference sequence). CDR3 length: 13 residues. Trimming took off 0 bases at V and 7 bases at J, with 12 bases between the two ends.

This clonotype showed up just once. One end of the junction is discordant with germline, which a read error may explain. This chain links TRBV3-1 with TRBJ2-3, with TRBD2 identical over 10 bases. The germline CDR1 and CDR2 sequences are LGHDT and YNNKEL (reference sequence). The CDR3 length is 19 residues. The CDR3 reads CASCQSIALLAGLTDTQYF. The CDR3 DNA reads as TGTGCCAGCTGCCAATCCATTGCGTTACTAGCGGGGCTCACAGATACGCAGTATTTT.

This clonotype was counted ten times or more. The chain recombines TRBV9 with TRBJ1-2; 9 positions match TRBD1. Germline assignment: CDR1 SGDLS and CDR2 YYNGEE. The CDR3 runs to 16 residues. V shed 0 bases, J shed 4 bases, and the junction held 7 bases outside the gene matches. In DNA, the CDR3 is TGTGCCAGCAGCGTAGCGCACGGGACAGGGCCCTATGGCTACACCTTC. The encoded protein is CASSVAHGTGPYGYTF.

The chain couples TRBV12-3 or TRBV12-4 to TRBJ1-2, with TRBD1 matching over 9 bases. The junction had 8 bases not matched to a gene; V was cut back by 5 bases and J by 7 bases. The CDR3 is made up of 14 amino acids. The CDR3 here is CASSISQGAGGYTF. CDR3 coding DNA: TGTGCCAGCAGTATATCACAGGGGGCAGGTGGCTACACCTTC.

The rearrangement joins TRBV4-3 to TRBJ2-5; either TRBD1 or TRBD2 may fit D (6 bases each). V was pared by 3 bases and J by 4 bases, with 15 bases between. The CDR3 is made up of 15 amino acids. Looked up from germline, CDR1 is LGHNA and CDR2 is YSLEER. As DNA, the CDR3 is TGCGCCAGCAGCCAGGGGGACACGCGGGGAGAGACCCAGTACTTC. This translates into CASSQGDTRGETQYF.